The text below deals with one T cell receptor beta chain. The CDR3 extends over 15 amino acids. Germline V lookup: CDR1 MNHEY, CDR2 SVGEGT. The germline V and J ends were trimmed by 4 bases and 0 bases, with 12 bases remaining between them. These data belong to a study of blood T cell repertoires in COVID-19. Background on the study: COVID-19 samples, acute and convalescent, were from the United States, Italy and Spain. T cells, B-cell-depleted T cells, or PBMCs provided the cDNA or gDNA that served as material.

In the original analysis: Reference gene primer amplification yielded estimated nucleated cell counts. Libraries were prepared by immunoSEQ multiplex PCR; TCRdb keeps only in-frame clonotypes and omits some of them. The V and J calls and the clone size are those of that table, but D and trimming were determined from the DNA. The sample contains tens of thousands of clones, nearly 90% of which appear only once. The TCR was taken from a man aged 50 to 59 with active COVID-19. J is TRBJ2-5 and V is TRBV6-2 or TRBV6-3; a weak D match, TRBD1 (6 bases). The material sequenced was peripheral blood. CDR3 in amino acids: CASSFTQGDQETQYF. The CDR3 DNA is TGTGCCAGCAGTTTTACACAGGGAGACCAAGAGACCCAGTACTTC.